This T cell receptor (beta chain) was retrieved from a study of siplizumab effects on memory and regulatory T cells. V lost 3 bases to trimming and J lost 4 bases; unmatched junction nucleotides: 8. This CDR3 region has 16 residues. The germline V gene has CDR1 MNHEY and CDR2 SMNVEV (reference sequence). This clone has more than one count but fewer than ten. Assay: immunoSEQ multiplex PCR; the TCRdb copy retains only in-frame clones and omits some. The sample carries 9,300 or so clones, approximately 70% recorded once. The receptor's source is a human donor in good health. What was sequenced was effector memory CD8+ T cells sorted from blood. Subset denoted: unstimulated CD8+ effector memory T cells. The rearrangement joins TRBV27 to TRBJ2-7; TRBD1 matches at 11 bases. The CDR3 DNA reads TGTGCCAGCAGTTTCTTCTGGACAGGGGGCGTTTACGAGCAGTACTTC. Translating it yields CASSFFWTGGVYEQYF.